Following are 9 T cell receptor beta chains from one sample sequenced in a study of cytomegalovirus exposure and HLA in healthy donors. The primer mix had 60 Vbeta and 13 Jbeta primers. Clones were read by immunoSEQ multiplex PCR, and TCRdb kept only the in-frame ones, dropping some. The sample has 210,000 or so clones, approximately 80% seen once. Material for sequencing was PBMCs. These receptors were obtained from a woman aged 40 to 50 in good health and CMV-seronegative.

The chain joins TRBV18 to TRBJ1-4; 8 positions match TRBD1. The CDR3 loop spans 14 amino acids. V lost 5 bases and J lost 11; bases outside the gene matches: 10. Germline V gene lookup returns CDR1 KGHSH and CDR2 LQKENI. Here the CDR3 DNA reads TGTGCCAGCTCAACAACGGACAGGGACTGCAAACTGTTTTTT. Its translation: CASSTTDRDCKLFF.

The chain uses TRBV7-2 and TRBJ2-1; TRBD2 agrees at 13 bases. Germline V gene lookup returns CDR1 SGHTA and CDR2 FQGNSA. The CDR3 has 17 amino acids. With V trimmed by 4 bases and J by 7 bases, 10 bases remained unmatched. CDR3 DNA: TGTGCCAGCAGCTGGACTAGCGGGGGCCACCTGGGGAATGAGCAGTTCTTC. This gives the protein CASSWTSGGHLGNEQFF.

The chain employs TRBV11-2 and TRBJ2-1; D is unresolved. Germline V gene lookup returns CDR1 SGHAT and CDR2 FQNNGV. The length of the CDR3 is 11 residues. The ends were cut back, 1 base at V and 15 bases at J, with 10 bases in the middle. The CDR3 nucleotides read TGTGCCAGCAGCTTAGGAGGTAAGGCGTTCTTC. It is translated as CASSLGGKAFF.

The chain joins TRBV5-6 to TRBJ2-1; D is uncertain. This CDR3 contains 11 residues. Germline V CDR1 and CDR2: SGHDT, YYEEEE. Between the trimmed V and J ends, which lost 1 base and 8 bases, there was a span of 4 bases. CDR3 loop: CASSLRDEQFF. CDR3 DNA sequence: TGTGCCAGCAGCTTGCGGGATGAGCAGTTCTTC.

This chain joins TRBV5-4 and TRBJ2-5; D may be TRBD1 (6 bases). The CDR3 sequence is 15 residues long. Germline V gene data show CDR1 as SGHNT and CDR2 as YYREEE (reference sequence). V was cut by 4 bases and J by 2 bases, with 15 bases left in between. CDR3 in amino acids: CASSLDQGTQETQYF. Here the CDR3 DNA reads TGTGCCAGCAGCCTGGACCAGGGGACGCAAGAGACCCAGTACTTC.

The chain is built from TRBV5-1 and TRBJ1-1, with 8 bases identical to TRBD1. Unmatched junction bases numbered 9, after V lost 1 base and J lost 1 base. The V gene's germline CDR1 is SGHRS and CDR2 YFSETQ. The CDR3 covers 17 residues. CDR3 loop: CASSLWGGDRGNTEAFF. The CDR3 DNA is TGCGCCAGCAGCTTGTGGGGGGGTGACAGGGGGAACACTGAAGCTTTCTTT.

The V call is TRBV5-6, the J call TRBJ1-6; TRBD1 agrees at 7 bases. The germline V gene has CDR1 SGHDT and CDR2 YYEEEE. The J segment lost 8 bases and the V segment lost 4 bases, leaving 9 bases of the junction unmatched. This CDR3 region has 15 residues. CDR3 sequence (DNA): TGTGCCAGCAGCAAACTGACAGGGAATCATTCACCCCTCCACTTT. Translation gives CASSKLTGNHSPLHF.

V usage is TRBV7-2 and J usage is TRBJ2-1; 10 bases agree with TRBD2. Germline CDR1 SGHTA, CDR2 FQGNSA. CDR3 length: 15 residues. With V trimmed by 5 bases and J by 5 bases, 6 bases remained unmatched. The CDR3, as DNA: TGTGCCAGCAGCGAGCTAGCGGGGGCCAACAATGAGCAGTTCTTC. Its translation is CASSELAGANNEQFF.

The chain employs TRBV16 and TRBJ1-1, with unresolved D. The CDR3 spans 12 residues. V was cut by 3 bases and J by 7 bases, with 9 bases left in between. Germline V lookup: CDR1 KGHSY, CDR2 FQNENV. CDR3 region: CASSHPVGEAFF. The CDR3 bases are TGTGCCAGCAGCCACCCGGTTGGTGAAGCTTTCTTT.